These T cell receptor beta chains were read from a single sample in a study of CD8+ T cells in alopecia areata. TCRdb's copy holds only in-frame clones and misses some; the assay was immunoSEQ multiplex PCR. Among 80,000 to 100,000 clones, 35% to 45% were seen once, and the ten largest hold about 0.79%. Specimen: CD4+ T cells sorted from blood. The receptors originated from a human donor with alopecia areata. Each CDR3 is given with its conserved first and last residue. D genes are given only for firm matches. Size tells how often a clone was seen (once, few, many) or the class of an expanded clone, and some rows leave it out.

DNA: TGTGCCAGCAGCACCACCCCGGGAGGCTCCGAGCAGTACTTC; CDR3: CASSTTPGGSEQYF; D: TRBD2; V: TRBV7-9; J: TRBJ2-7; size: -
DNA: TGTGCCAGCAGGGGGACAGGCCACCGCACGCAGTATTTT; CDR3: CASRGTGHRTQYF; D: TRBD1; V: TRBV2; J: TRBJ2-3; size: -
DNA: TGCAGCGTTGGGGCCGCCTACGAGCAGTACTTC; CDR3: CSVGAAYEQYF; D: -; V: TRBV29-1; J: TRBJ2-7; size: few
DNA: TGTGCCAGCAGCTTACAATCAAGCGGACCCGGCTACGAGCAGTACTTC; CDR3: CASSLQSSGPGYEQYF; D: -; V: TRBV7-6; J: TRBJ2-7; size: once
DNA: TGTGCCAGCAGCCGGGACGGAATCTCTGGAGGCTACACCTTC; CDR3: CASSRDGISGGYTF; D: -; V: TRBV2; J: TRBJ1-2; size: -
DNA: TGTGCCTGGAGCTGGGGATTAGATACGCAGTATTTT; CDR3: CAWSWGLDTQYF; D: -; V: TRBV30; J: TRBJ2-3; size: -
DNA: TGTGCCAGCAGTTTACCCCTAGCGGGGGGGATGCAAGAGACCCAGTACTTC; CDR3: CASSLPLAGGMQETQYF; D: TRBD2; V: TRBV28; J: TRBJ2-5; size: -
DNA: TGCGCCAGCAGCTTGGTGGCGGGAGGGCCCAATGAGCAGTTCTTC; CDR3: CASSLVAGGPNEQFF; D: TRBD2; V: TRBV5-1; J: TRBJ2-1; size: -
DNA: TGCGCCAGCAGACCGGGACACCTTAGCAATCAGCCCCAGCATTTT; CDR3: CASRPGHLSNQPQHF; D: -; V: TRBV5-1; J: TRBJ1-5; size: -
DNA: TGTGCCAGCAGCTTAGCGATGGGACAGATCTACGAGCAGTACTTC; CDR3: CASSLAMGQIYEQYF; D: TRBD1; V: TRBV7-9; J: TRBJ2-7; size: -
DNA: TGTGCCAGCAGTTTGTCCGGGACCCAGAAAAACATTCAGTACTTC; CDR3: CASSLSGTQKNIQYF; D: -; V: TRBV28; J: TRBJ2-4; size: once
DNA: TGCGCCAGCAGCCAAGGAGATCAGGGGGCGGGCGAGCAGTACTTC; CDR3: CASSQGDQGAGEQYF; D: TRBD1; V: TRBV4-3; J: TRBJ2-7; size: -
DNA: TGTGCCAGCAGAAAGGGCCAGGAGAACACTGAAGCTTTCTTT; CDR3: CASRKGQENTEAFF; D: -; V: TRBV6-6; J: TRBJ1-1; size: -
DNA: TGTGCCTGGAGTGTAATGGGACAGGGCGGCTACACCTTC; CDR3: CAWSVMGQGGYTF; D: TRBD1; V: TRBV30; J: TRBJ1-2; size: -
DNA: TGTGCCTGGACGGGACACCGGGAGGGTACGCAGTATTTT; CDR3: CAWTGHREGTQYF; D: TRBD2; V: TRBV30; J: TRBJ2-3; size: -
DNA: TGTGCCAGCAGACAGCCGCGGGGGACTAGCGGGGAAGAGACCCAGTACTTC; CDR3: CASRQPRGTSGEETQYF; D: TRBD2; V: TRBV28; J: TRBJ2-5; size: few
DNA: TGTGCCAGCAGCTTCAATGAGCAGTTCTTC; CDR3: CASSFNEQFF; D: -; V: TRBV7-9; J: TRBJ2-1; size: -
DNA: TGTGCCAGCAAACCAGGCGCCACTAGCGGCTACGAGCAGTACTTC; CDR3: CASKPGATSGYEQYF; D: TRBD2; V: TRBV2; J: TRBJ2-7; size: -
DNA: TGTGCCAGCAGGAGTACCGGGACGGTTTACGAGCAGTACTTC; CDR3: CASRSTGTVYEQYF; D: -; V: TRBV28; J: TRBJ2-7; size: -
DNA: TGTGCCAGCAGCGTAGCAGGGCTCAATGAGCAGTTCTTC; CDR3: CASSVAGLNEQFF; D: -; V: TRBV9; J: TRBJ2-1; size: -
DNA: TGCAGCGTTGACCACTCAGCGGGAGGCGGGGATACGCAGTATTTT; CDR3: CSVDHSAGGGDTQYF; D: TRBD2; V: TRBV29-1; J: TRBJ2-3; size: -
DNA: TGCAGCGTTGAGGTATCCTACGAGCAGTACTTC; CDR3: CSVEVSYEQYF; D: -; V: TRBV29-1; J: TRBJ2-7; size: -
DNA: TGTGCCAGCAGCTTTCCAGGGTATAATTCACCCCTCCACTTT; CDR3: CASSFPGYNSPLHF; D: -; V: TRBV28; J: TRBJ1-6; size: -
DNA: TGCGCCAGCAGCTTGTTTTCCGGGGAGCTGTTTTTT; CDR3: CASSLFSGELFF; D: -; V: TRBV5-1; J: TRBJ2-2; size: once
DNA: TGCAGCGTTGGTCGGAACCAAAAAGAGACCCAGTACTTC; CDR3: CSVGRNQKETQYF; D: -; V: TRBV29-1; J: TRBJ2-5; size: -
DNA: TGTGCCAGCAGTTTAAGCGGGGGCCTTTACGAGCAGTACTTC; CDR3: CASSLSGGLYEQYF; D: TRBD2; V: TRBV6-5; J: TRBJ2-7; size: -
DNA: TGTGCCAGCGAACAGAGCGGGAGCGAGCAGTACTTC; CDR3: CASEQSGSEQYF; D: TRBD2; V: TRBV7-2; J: TRBJ2-7; size: few
DNA: TGCAGCGTTGTTCGGGGGAGTAACAACAATGAGCAGTTCTTC; CDR3: CSVVRGSNNNEQFF; D: -; V: TRBV29-1; J: TRBJ2-1; size: few
DNA: TGCGCCAGCAGCATCGGACAGGGTGTAGAGACCCAGTACTTC; CDR3: CASSIGQGVETQYF; D: TRBD1; V: TRBV5-1; J: TRBJ2-5; size: -
DNA: TGTGCCAGCCTCGCGGCACACTCTGGGACCCAGTACTTC; CDR3: CASLAAHSGTQYF; D: -; V: TRBV2; J: TRBJ2-5; size: -
DNA: TGTGCCAGCAGCTCCAAACAGGGGAGAGAGACCCAGTACTTC; CDR3: CASSSKQGRETQYF; D: TRBD1; V: TRBV5-4; J: TRBJ2-5; size: many
DNA: TGTGCCAGCAGTGAGTGGTCCCAAGAGACCCAGTACTTC; CDR3: CASSEWSQETQYF; D: -; V: TRBV25-1; J: TRBJ2-5; size: -
DNA: TGCAGCGTTGAAGACAGGGATTTGTACGAGCAGTACTTC; CDR3: CSVEDRDLYEQYF; D: -; V: TRBV29-1; J: TRBJ2-7; size: -
DNA: TGCAGCGGTCAGGGGGTAGATACGCAGTATTTT; CDR3: CSGQGVDTQYF; D: TRBD1; V: TRBV29-1; J: TRBJ2-3; size: -
DNA: TGCAGCGCCGCCCCCAGCGGGAACACAGATACGCAGTATTTT; CDR3: CSAAPSGNTDTQYF; D: TRBD2; V: TRBV29-1; J: TRBJ2-3; size: few
DNA: TGCAGCGTTGAACGGCCGGGGAGGGCGTTCTTC; CDR3: CSVERPGRAFF; D: TRBD2; V: TRBV29-1; J: TRBJ2-1; size: -
DNA: TGTGCCAGCAGTTTAAGGGGACTAGAGTCCGGGTTCTACGAGCAGTACTTC; CDR3: CASSLRGLESGFYEQYF; D: TRBD2; V: TRBV27; J: TRBJ2-7; size: -
DNA: TGTGCCTCCCCCGGGACAGGGCTAAACTATGGCTACACCTTC; CDR3: CASPGTGLNYGYTF; D: TRBD1; V: TRBV30; J: TRBJ1-2; size: -
DNA: TGTGCCAGCAGCTCGAGGACAGGTAGACCCTACGAGCAGTACTTC; CDR3: CASSSRTGRPYEQYF; D: TRBD1; V: TRBV7-8; J: TRBJ2-7; size: -
DNA: TGTGCCAGCAGCCGGCGGCGTACCTACGAGCAGTACTTC; CDR3: CASSRRRTYEQYF; D: -; V: TRBV2; J: TRBJ2-7; size: -
DNA: TGTGCCTGGAGTGCCACGGACAGGGTTGTGGGGACCCAGTACTTC; CDR3: CAWSATDRVVGTQYF; D: TRBD1; V: TRBV30; J: TRBJ2-5; size: -
DNA: TGTGCCTGGTCTACAGGGCTTAAAAACATTCAGTACTTC; CDR3: CAWSTGLKNIQYF; D: -; V: TRBV30; J: TRBJ2-4; size: once
DNA: TGCGCCAGCAGCTTGGGGTCGACGACACCCCAAGAGACCCAGTACTTC; CDR3: CASSLGSTTPQETQYF; D: -; V: TRBV5-1; J: TRBJ2-5; size: -
DNA: TGTGCCAGCAGTTCCGCAGATACGCAGTATTTT; CDR3: CASSSADTQYF; D: -; V: TRBV6-6; J: TRBJ2-3; size: few
DNA: TGTGCCAGCAGCTTTGACGGGGGCCTGGTGAAGCAGTACTTC; CDR3: CASSFDGGLVKQYF; D: -; V: TRBV5-6; J: TRBJ2-7; size: -
DNA: TGTGCCAGCGAGAACACCGGGGAGCTGTTTTTT; CDR3: CASENTGELFF; D: -; V: TRBV28; J: TRBJ2-2; size: few
DNA: TGTGCCTGGAGGGGGACCTATAATTCACCCCTCCACTTT; CDR3: CAWRGTYNSPLHF; D: -; V: TRBV30; J: TRBJ1-6; size: -
DNA: TGTGCCACCAGCAGAGAAGATGGGACATCACCCCTCCACTTT; CDR3: CATSREDGTSPLHF; D: -; V: TRBV15; J: TRBJ1-6; size: -
DNA: TGCGCCAGAGGGGACAGAGCTCGGCGAGAGACCCAGTACTTC; CDR3: CARGDRARRETQYF; D: TRBD1; V: TRBV4-1; J: TRBJ2-5; size: -
DNA: TGTGCCAGCAGCCTCGAATTAGAATCAGCGTTCTTC; CDR3: CASSLELESAFF; D: -; V: TRBV11-3; J: TRBJ2-1; size: few
DNA: TGTGCCAGCAGCTCTTACGGGACAACCGGTGAAAAACTGTTTTTT; CDR3: CASSSYGTTGEKLFF; D: -; V: TRBV11-2; J: TRBJ1-4; size: -
DNA: TGTGCCTGGAGTAGAGGCACGGATCAGCCCCAGCATTTT; CDR3: CAWSRGTDQPQHF; D: -; V: TRBV30; J: TRBJ1-5; size: -
DNA: TGTGCCTGGATTGTGACTAGCGGGACTGAGCAGTTCTTC; CDR3: CAWIVTSGTEQFF; D: TRBD2; V: TRBV30; J: TRBJ2-1; size: -
DNA: TGTGCCAGCAGAGACAGGGTAGGGACTCCCTACGAGCAGTACTTC; CDR3: CASRDRVGTPYEQYF; D: -; V: TRBV28; J: TRBJ2-7; size: few
DNA: TGTGCCTGGAGCCAGCCCGACGAGCAGTACTTC; CDR3: CAWSQPDEQYF; D: -; V: TRBV30; J: TRBJ2-7; size: -
DNA: TGTGCCATCCAGCTCGCGGGGGCGATAGATACGCAGTATTTT; CDR3: CAIQLAGAIDTQYF; D: -; V: TRBV10-3; J: TRBJ2-3; size: -
DNA: TGTGCCAGCAGCTCAATAGGGACAGGGACGGACCGGAGCTTT; CDR3: CASSSIGTGTDRSF; D: TRBD1; V: TRBV9; J: TRBJ1-1; size: -
DNA: TGCAGCGTTGAAGATAGGCGGCGGAGCGGTGAGCAGTTCTTC; CDR3: CSVEDRRRSGEQFF; D: -; V: TRBV29-1; J: TRBJ2-1; size: -